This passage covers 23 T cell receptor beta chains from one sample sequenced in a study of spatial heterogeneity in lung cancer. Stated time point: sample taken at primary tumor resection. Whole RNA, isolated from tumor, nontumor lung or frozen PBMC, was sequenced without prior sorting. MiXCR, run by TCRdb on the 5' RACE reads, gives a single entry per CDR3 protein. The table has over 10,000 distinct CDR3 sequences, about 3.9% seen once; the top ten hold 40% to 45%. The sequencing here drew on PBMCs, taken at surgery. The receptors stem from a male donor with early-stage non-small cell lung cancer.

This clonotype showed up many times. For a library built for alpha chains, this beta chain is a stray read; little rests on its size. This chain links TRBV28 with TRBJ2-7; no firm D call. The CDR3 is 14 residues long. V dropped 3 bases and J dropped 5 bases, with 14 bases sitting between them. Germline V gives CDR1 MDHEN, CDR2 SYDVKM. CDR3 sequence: CASSFPGPPNEQYF. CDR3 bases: TGTGCCAGCAGTTTCCCAGGCCCCCCCAACGAGCAGTACTTC. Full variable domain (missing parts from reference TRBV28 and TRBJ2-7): DVKVTQSSRYLVKRTGEKVFLECVQDMDHENMFWYRQDPGLGLRLIYFSYDVKMKEKGDIPEGYSVSREKKERFSLILESASTNQTSMYLCASSFPGPPNEQYFGPGTRLTVT.

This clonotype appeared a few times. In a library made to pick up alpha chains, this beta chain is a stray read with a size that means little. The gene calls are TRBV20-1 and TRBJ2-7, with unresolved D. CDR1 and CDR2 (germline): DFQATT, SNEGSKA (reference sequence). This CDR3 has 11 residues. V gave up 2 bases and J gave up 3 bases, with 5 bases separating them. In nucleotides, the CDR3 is TGCAGTGCTAGACAGGACTACGAGCAGTACTTC. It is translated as CSARQDYEQYF.

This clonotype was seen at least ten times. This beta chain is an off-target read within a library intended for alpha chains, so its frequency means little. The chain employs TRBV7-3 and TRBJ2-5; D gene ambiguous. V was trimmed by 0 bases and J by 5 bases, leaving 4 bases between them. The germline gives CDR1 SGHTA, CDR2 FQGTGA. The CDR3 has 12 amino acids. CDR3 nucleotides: TGTGCCAGCAGCTTAACGGAGGAGACCCAGTACTTC. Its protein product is CASSLTEETQYF.

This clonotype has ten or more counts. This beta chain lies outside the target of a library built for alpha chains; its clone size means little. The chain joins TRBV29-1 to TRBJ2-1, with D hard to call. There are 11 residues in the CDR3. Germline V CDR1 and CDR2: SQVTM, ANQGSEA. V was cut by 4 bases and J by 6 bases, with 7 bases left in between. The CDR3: CSVARSNEQFF. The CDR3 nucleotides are TGCAGCGTTGCCAGGAGCAATGAGCAGTTCTTC.

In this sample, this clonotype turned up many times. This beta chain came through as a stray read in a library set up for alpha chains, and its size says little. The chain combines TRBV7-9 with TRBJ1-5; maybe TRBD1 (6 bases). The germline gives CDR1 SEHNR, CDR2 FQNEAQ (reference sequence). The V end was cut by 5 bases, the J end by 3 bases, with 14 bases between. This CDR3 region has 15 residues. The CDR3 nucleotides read TGTGCCAGCAGCCTGTCGGGGGCCTTCAATCAGCCCCAGCATTTT. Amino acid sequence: CASSLSGAFNQPQHF.

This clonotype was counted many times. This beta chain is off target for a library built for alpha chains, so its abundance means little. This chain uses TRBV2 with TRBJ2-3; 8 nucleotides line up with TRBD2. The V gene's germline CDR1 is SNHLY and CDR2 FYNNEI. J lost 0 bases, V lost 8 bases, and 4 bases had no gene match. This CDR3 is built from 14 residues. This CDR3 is CASVLAGSTDTQYF. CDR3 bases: TGTGCCAGCGTTCTAGCGGGTAGCACAGATACGCAGTATTTT.

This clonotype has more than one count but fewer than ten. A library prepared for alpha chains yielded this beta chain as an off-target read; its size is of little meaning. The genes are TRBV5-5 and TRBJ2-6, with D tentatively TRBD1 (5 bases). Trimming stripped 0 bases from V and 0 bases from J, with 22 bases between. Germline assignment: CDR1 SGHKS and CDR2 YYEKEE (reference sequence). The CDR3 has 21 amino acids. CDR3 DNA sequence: TGTGCCAGCAGCTTGGGGTTTCTTCGACAGAGAATTAGCTCTGGGGCCAACGTCCTGACTTTC. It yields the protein CASSLGFLRQRISSGANVLTF.

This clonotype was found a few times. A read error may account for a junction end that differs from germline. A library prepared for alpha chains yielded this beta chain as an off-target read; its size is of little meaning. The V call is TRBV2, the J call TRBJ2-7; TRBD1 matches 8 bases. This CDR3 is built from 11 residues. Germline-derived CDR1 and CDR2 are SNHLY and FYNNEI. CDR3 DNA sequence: TGTGCCAGCAGTGGCCGGGACAGGCCTCACTTC. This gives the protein CASSGRDRPHF. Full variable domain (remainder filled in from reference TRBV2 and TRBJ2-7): EPEVTQTPSHQVTQMGQEVILRCVPISNHLYFYWYRQILGQKVEFLVSFYNNEISEKSEIFDDQFSVERPDGSNFTLKIRSTKLEDSAMYFCASSGRDRPHFGPGTRLTVT.

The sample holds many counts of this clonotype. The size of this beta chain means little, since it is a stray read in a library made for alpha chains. CDR3 loop: CASSLLGTSGSYEQYF. The CDR3 nucleotides read TGTGCCAGCAGCCTACTCGGGACTAGCGGCTCCTACGAGCAGTACTTC. J is TRBJ2-7 and V is TRBV12-3 or TRBV12-4, with 11 bases identical to TRBD2. This CDR3 spans 16 amino acids. V lost 6 bases, J lost 0 bases, and 7 bases stayed unmatched.

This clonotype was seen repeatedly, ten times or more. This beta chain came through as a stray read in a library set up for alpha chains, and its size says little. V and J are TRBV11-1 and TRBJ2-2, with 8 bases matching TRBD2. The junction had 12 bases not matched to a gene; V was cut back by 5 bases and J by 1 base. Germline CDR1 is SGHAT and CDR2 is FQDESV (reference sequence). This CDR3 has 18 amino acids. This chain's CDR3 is CASSGGRSLPLNTGELFF. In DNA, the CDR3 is TGTGCCAGCAGCGGCGGGAGGTCCCTCCCCCTGAACACCGGGGAGCTGTTTTTT.

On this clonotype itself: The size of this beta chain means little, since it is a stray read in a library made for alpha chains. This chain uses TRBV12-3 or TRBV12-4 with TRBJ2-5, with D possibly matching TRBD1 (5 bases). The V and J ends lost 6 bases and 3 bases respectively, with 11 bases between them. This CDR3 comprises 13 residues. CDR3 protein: CASRQIREETQYF. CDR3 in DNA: TGTGCCAGCAGACAAATCAGGGAAGAGACCCAGTACTTC.

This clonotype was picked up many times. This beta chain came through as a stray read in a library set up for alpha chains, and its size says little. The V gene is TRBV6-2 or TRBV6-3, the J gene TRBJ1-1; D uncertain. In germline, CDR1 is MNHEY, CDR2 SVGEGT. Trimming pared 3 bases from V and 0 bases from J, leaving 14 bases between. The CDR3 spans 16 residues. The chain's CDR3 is CASSYSRRKMNTEAFF. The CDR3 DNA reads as TGTGCCAGCAGTTATTCCCGGCGTAAGATGAACACTGAAGCTTTCTTT.

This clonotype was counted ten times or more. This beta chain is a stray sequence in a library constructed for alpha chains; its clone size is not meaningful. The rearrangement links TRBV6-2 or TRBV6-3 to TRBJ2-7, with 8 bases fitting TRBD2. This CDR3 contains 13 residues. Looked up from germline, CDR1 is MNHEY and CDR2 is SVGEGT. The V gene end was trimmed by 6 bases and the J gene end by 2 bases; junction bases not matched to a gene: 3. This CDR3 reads CASRTSGTYEQYF. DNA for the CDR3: TGTGCCAGCAGAACTAGCGGAACCTACGAGCAGTACTTC.

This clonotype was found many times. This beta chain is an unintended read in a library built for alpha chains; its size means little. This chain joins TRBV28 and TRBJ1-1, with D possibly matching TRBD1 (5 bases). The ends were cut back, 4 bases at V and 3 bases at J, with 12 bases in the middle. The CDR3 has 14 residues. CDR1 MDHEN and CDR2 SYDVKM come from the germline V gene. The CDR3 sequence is CASSSAQGDTEAFF. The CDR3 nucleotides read TGTGCCAGCAGTTCCGCTCAAGGGGACACTGAAGCTTTCTTT.

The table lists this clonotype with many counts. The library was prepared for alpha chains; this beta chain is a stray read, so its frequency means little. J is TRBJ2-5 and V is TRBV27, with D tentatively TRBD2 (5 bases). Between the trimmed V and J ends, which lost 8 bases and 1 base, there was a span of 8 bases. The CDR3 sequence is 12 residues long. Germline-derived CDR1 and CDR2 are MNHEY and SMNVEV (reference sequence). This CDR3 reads CASGGLQETQYF. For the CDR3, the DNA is TGTGCCAGCGGAGGCCTCCAAGAGACCCAGTACTTC.

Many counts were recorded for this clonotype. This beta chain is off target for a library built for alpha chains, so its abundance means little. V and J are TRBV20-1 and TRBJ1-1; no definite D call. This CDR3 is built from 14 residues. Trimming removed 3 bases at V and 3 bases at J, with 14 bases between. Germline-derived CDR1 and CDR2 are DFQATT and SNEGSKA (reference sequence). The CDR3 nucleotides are TGCAGTGCTAGGGTTGCGAATATGGACACTGAAGCTTTCTTT. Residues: CSARVANMDTEAFF.

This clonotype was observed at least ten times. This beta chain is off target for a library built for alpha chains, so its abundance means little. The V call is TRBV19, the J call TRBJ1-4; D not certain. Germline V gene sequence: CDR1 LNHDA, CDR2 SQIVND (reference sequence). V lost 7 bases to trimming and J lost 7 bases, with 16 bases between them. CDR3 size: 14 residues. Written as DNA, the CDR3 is TGTGCCAGTACCCCACGGCCCGGGGTTGAAAAACTGTTTTTT. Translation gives CASTPRPGVEKLFF.

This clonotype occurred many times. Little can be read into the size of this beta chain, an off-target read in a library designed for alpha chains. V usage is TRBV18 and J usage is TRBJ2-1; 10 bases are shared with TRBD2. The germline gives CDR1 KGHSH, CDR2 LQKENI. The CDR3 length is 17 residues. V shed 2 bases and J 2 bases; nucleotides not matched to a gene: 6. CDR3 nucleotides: TGTGCCAGCTCACCAAGGTTACTAGCGGGAACCTACAATGAGCAGTTCTTC. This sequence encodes CASSPRLLAGTYNEQFF.

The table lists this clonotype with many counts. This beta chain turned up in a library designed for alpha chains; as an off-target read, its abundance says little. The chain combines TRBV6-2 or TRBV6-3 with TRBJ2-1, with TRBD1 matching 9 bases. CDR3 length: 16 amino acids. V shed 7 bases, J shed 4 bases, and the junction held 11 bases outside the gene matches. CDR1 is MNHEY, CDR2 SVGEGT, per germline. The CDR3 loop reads CASTDAPGTGYNEQFF. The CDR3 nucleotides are TGTGCCAGCACCGACGCGCCCGGGACAGGGTACAATGAGCAGTTCTTC.

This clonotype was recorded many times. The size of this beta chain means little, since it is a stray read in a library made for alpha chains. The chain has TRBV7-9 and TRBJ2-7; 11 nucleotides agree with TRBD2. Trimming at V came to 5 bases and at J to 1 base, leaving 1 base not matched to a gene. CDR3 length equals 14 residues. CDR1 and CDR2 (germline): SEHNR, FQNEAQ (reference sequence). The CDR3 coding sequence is TGTGCCAGCAGCCGACTAGCGGGATCCTACGAGCAGTACTTC. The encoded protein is CASSRLAGSYEQYF.

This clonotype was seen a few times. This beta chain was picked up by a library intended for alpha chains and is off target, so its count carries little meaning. The CDR3 reads CASSFGRDRVFDEQYF. Here the CDR3 DNA reads TGTGCCAGCAGCTTCGGCCGGGACAGGGTTTTCGACGAGCAGTACTTC. This sequence joins TRBV7-9 and TRBJ2-7; 9 nucleotides line up with TRBD1. Germline V gives CDR1 SEHNR, CDR2 FQNEAQ (reference sequence). V lost 3 bases to trimming and J lost 5 bases; unmatched junction nucleotides: 11. The CDR3 loop spans 16 amino acids.

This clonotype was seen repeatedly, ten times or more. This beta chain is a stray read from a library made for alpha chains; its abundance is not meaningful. The CDR3 bases are TGCAGCGTTGGAGGGGGCGATGAAAAACTGTTTTTT. Its protein product is CSVGGGDEKLFF. The genes are TRBV29-1 and TRBJ1-4; 7 positions match TRBD1. Trimming took 4 bases from V and 6 from J; bases not matched to a gene: 2. There are 12 residues in the CDR3. Germline CDR1 and CDR2: SQVTM and ANQGSEA.

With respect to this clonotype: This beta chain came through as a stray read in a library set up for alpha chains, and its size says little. Here the CDR3 DNA reads TGTGCCAGCAGTGAGGCTGGGGATTACACCATATATTTT. As protein: CASSEAGDYTIYF. The V call is TRBV2, the J call TRBJ1-3, with D hard to call. Trimming pared 3 bases from V and 8 bases from J, leaving 11 bases between. Germline lookup yields CDR1 SNHLY and CDR2 FYNNEI. The CDR3 covers 13 residues. Complete variable domain (other parts from reference TRBV2 and TRBJ1-3): EPEVTQTPSHQVTQMGQEVILRCVPISNHLYFYWYRQILGQKVEFLVSFYNNEISEKSEIFDDQFSVERPDGSNFTLKIRSTKLEDSAMYFCASSEAGDYTIYFGEGSWLTVV.